Sequencing of this T cell receptor (beta chain) was carried out in a study of identifying expanded T cells in peripheral blood. Whole-study findings and limits: Around 1.2 clones differed between technical replicates, versus approximately 16 and 20 over time.

Collection occurred without any documented infections or immune events in donors. V lost 4 bases and J lost 1, with 17 bases in between. This CDR3 has 16 residues. Germline V gene lookup returns CDR1 SGHKS and CDR2 YYEKEE (reference sequence). Only in-frame clones appear in the TCRdb table, and some are missing; sequencing was by immunoSEQ multiplex PCR. The table includes around 100,000 clones, more than 70% detected once. A word on this clone: Its specificity is unknown.

The chain joins TRBV5-5 to TRBJ1-2; D perhaps matches TRBD1 (6 bases). The TCR was taken from a person between 18 and 70 years old in good health. Sequencing was carried out using blood. CDR3 region: CASSPGQWGGNYGYTF. The CDR3 region has the DNA TGTGCCAGCAGCCCCGGACAGTGGGGGGGTAACTATGGCTACACCTTC.